These 5 T cell receptor beta chains came from one sample sequenced in a study of naive and memory T cell subsets. Ligated cDNA underwent four rounds of PCR with nested alpha and beta constant region primers and SP2. TCRdb redid the calling of the 5' RACE reads with MiXCR, one entry per CDR3 protein. The sample has around 30,000 distinct CDR3 sequences, approximately 15% seen once. A UMI-containing oligonucleotide was joined by 3' ligation to the TCR cDNA template. The receptors originated from a female donor in good health.

This clonotype was seen ten or more times. J is TRBJ2-3 and V is TRBV7-2; perhaps TRBD1 as D (6 bases). Trimming pared 9 bases from V and 2 bases from J, leaving 9 bases between. The CDR3 totals 12 residues. Germline V lookup: CDR1 SGHTA, CDR2 FQGNSA. This chain's CDR3 is CASGQLTDTQYF. The CDR3 DNA is TGTGCCAGTGGACAGCTCACAGATACGCAGTATTTT. The full variable domain, completed using reference TRBV7-2 and TRBJ2-3, is GAGVSQSPSNKVTEKGKDVELRCDPISGHTALYWYRQSLGQGLEFLIYFQGNSAPDKSGLPSDRFSAERTGGSVSTLTIQRTQQEDSAVYLCASGQLTDTQYFGPGTRLTVL.

This clonotype is judged medium-sized. The gene calls are TRBV20-1 and TRBJ2-5, with D tentatively TRBD2 (6 bases). The CDR3 sequence is 14 residues long. Per germline, CDR1 DFQATT and CDR2 SNEGSKA (reference sequence). Trimming took 3 bases from V and 2 from J, leaving 13 bases between them. The CDR3 sequence is CSARLAAPQETQYF. The CDR3 DNA reads TGCAGTGCTAGGTTAGCGGCTCCGCAAGAGACCCAGTACTTC.

As to this clonotype: Possible read error: a much larger clone is one base away. The V gene is TRBV20-1, the J gene TRBJ1-1; the D is unclear. This CDR3 has 14 amino acids. Germline V CDR1 and CDR2: DFQATT, SNEGSKA (reference sequence). V shed 0 bases and J shed 6 bases, with 14 bases lying between them. The CDR3 sequence is CSARDPAEVAEAFF. The CDR3 DNA sequence: TGCAGTGCTAGAGATCCAGCCGAGGTCGCTGAAGCTTTCTTT.

This clonotype qualifies as medium-sized. The V gene is TRBV29-1, the J gene TRBJ1-1, with 9 nucleotides matching TRBD1. V shed 6 bases, J shed 7 bases, and the junction held 6 bases outside the gene matches. The germline gives CDR1 SQVTM, CDR2 ANQGSEA. The CDR3 is 12 amino acids. In nucleotides, the CDR3 is TGCAGCGTCACCCGGGACAGGGTTGAAGCTTTCTTT. It translates to CSVTRDRVEAFF.

This clonotype was picked up a small number of times. The chain joins TRBV12-3 or TRBV12-4 to TRBJ2-7, with 10 nucleotides matching TRBD1. Trimming cost V 6 bases and J 5 bases; bases outside gene matches: 7. The CDR3 has 14 residues. The CDR3 reads CASSSTGTGDEQYF. The CDR3 bases are TGTGCCAGCAGCTCCACCGGGACAGGGGACGAGCAGTACTTC.